Given below is one T cell receptor (beta chain) in context. Antigen: not known. The data originate from a study of cytomegalovirus exposure and HLA in healthy donors. Trimming at V came to 1 base and at J to 5 bases, leaving 5 bases not matched to a gene. The CDR3 runs to 15 residues. CDR1 is GTSNPN and CDR2 is SVGIG in the germline V gene (reference sequence). General observations from the study: HLA-A and HLA-B allele assignments for most subjects were reportedly predicted accurately using TCR beta sequences. Solely CMV serostatus was available to characterize immune exposure.

The study ran its PCR with 60 Vbeta and 13 Jbeta primers. Data came from immunoSEQ multiplex PCR; TCRdb stores just in-frame clones and leaves some out. The sample lists approximately 200,000 clones, around 80% occurring once. The chain uses TRBV30 and TRBJ2-7, with 13 nucleotides matching TRBD2. This sequence originates from a woman in her 30s in good health and CMV-seropositive. Sample: PBMCs. The CDR3 sequence: CAWSATSGRSDEQYF. The CDR3 bases are TGTGCCTGGAGTGCGACTAGCGGGAGGTCGGACGAGCAGTACTTC.